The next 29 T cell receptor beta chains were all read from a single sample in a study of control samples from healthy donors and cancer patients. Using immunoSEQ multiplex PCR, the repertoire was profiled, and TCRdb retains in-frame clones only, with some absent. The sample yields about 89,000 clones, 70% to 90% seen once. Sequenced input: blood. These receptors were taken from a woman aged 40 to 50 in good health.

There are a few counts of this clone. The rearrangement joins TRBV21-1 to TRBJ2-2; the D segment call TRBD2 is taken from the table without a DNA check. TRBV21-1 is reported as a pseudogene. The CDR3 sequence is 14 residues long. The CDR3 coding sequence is TGTGCCAGCAGGAGCGCTACTTTGACCGGGGAGCTGTTTTTT. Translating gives CASRSATLTGELFF.

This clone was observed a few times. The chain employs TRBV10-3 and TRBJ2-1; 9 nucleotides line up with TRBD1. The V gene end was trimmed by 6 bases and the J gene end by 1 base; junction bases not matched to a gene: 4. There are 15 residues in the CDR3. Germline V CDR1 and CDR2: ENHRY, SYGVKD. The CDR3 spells CAISRDRESYNEQFF. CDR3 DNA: TGTGCCATCAGCCGGGACAGGGAGTCCTACAATGAGCAGTTCTTC.

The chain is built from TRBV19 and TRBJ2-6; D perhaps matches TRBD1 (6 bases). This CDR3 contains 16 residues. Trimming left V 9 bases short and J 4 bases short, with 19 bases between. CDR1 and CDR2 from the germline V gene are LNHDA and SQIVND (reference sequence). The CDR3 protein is CASKGPTGSGANVLTF. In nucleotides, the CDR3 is TGTGCCAGCAAGGGCCCCACAGGGTCAGGGGCCAACGTCCTGACTTTC. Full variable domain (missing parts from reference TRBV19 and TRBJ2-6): DGGITQSPKYLFRKEGQNVTLSCEQNLNHDAMYWYRQDPGQGLRLIYYSQIVNDFQKGDIAEGYSVSREKKESFPLTVTSAQKNPTAFYLCASKGPTGSGANVLTFGAGSRLTVL.

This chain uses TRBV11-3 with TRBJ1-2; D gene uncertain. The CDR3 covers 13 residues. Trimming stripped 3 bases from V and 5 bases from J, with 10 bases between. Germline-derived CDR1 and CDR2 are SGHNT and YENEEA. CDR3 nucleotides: TGTGCCAGCAGCTTTCCACAGCGTTATGGCTACACCTTC. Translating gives CASSFPQRYGYTF.

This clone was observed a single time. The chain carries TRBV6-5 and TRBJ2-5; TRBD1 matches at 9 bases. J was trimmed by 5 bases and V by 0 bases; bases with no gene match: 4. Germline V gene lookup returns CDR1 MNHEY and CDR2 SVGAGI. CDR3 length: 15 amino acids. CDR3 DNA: TGTGCCAGCAGTTACTCGGGACAGGGTGGGGAGACCCAGTACTTC. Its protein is CASSYSGQGGETQYF.

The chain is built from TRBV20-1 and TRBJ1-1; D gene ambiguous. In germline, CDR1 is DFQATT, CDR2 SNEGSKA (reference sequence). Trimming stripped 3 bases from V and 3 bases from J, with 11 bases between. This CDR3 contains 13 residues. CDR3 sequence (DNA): TGCAGTGCTAGTGACCCACCTGACACTGAAGCTTTCTTT. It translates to CSASDPPDTEAFF.

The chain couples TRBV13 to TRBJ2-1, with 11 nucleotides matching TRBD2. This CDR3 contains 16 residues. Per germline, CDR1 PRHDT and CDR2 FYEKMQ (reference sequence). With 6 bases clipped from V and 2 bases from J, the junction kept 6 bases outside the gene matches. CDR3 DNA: TGTGCCAGCAGGTCTACTAGCGGGGGCCCCTACAATGAGCAGTTCTTC. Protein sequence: CASRSTSGGPYNEQFF.

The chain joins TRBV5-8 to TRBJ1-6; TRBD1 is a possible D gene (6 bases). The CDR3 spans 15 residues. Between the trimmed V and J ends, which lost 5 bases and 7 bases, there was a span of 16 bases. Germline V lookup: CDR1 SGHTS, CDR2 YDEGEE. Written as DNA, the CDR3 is TGTGCCAGCAGGATCACAGGGCGCGGGAATTCACCCCTCCACTTT. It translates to CASRITGRGNSPLHF.

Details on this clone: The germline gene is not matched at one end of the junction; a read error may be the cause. The CDR3 here is CASSLGLLGLAGGPLIF. DNA of the CDR3: TGCGCCAGCAGCTTGGGTTTGCTGGGACTAGCGGGGGGCCCTCTCATCTTC. The genes are TRBV5-1 and TRBJ2-1, with TRBD2 matching 15 bases. CDR1 SGHRS and CDR2 YFSETQ come from the germline V gene. CDR3 length: 17 residues.

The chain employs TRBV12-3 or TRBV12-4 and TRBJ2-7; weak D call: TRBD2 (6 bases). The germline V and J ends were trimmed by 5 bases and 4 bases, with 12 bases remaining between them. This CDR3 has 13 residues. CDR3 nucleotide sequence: TGTGCCAGCAGTCGGGACTTCGGTTACGAGCAGTACTTC. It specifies CASSRDFGYEQYF.

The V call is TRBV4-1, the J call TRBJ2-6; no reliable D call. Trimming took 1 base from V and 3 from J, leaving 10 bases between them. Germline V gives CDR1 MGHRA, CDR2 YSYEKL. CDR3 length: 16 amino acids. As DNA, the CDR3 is TGCGCCAGCAGCCAAGGTACCGGGTTTGGGGCCAACGTCCTGACTTTC. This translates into CASSQGTGFGANVLTF.

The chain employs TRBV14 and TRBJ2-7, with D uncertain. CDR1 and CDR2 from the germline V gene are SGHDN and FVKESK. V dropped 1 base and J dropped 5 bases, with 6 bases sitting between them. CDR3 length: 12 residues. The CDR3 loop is CASSQVGHEQYF. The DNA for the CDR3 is TGTGCCAGCAGCCAAGTCGGGCACGAGCAGTACTTC.

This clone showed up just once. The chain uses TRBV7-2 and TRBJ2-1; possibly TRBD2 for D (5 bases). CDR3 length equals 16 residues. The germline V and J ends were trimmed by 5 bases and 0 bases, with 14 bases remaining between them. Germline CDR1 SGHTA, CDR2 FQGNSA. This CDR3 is CASSPGGGPSYNEQFF. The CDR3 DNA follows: TGTGCCAGCAGCCCCGGAGGAGGCCCCTCCTACAATGAGCAGTTCTTC.

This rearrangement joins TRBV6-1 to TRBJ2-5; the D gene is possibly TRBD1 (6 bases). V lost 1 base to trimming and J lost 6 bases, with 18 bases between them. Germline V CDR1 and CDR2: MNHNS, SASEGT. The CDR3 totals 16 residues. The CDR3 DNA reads TGTGCCAGCAGTGAAGGTTGGGCAGGGGTGGGGCAGACCCAGTACTTC. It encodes CASSEGWAGVGQTQYF.

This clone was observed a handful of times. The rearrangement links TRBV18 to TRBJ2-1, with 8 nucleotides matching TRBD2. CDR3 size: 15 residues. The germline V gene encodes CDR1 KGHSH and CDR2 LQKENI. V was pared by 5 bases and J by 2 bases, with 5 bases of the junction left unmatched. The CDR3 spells CASSNLAGTYNEQFF. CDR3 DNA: TGTGCCAGCTCAAATTTAGCGGGGACCTACAATGAGCAGTTCTTC.

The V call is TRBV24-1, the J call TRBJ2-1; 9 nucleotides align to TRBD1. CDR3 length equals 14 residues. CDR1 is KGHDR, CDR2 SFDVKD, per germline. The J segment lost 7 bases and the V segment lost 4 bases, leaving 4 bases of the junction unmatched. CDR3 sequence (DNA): TGTGCCACCAGTGAGAGAGGACAGGGGAATGAGCAGTTCTTC. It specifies CATSERGQGNEQFF.

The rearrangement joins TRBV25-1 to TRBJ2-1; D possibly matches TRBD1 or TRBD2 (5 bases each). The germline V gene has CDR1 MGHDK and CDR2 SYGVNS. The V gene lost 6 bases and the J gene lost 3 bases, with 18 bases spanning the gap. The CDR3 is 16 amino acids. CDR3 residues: CASRDSGLAYYNEQFF. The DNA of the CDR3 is TGTGCCAGCAGAGACTCGGGGCTAGCTTACTACAATGAGCAGTTCTTC.

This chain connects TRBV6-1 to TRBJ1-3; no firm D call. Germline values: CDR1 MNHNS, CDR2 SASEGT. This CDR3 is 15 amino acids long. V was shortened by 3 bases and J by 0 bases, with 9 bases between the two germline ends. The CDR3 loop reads CASSDALDSGNTIYF. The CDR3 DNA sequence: TGTGCCAGCAGTGATGCACTAGACTCTGGAAACACCATATATTTT.

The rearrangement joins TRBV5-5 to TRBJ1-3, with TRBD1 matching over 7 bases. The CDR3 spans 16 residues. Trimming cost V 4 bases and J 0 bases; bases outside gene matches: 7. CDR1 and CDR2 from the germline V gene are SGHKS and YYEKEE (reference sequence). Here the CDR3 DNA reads TGTGCCAGCAGCACTTCGACAGGGTTCTCTGGAAACACCATATATTTT. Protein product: CASSTSTGFSGNTIYF. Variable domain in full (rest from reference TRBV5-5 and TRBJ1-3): DAGVTQSPTHLIKTRGQQVTLRCSPISGHKSVSWYQQVLGQGPQFIFQYYEKEERGRGNFPDRFSARQFPNYSSELNVNALLLGDSALYLCASSTSTGFSGNTIYFGEGSWLTVV.

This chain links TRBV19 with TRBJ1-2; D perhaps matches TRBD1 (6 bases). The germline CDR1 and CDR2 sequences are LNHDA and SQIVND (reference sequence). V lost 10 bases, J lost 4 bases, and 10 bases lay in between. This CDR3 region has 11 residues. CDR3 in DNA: TGTGCCAAACCACAGGGCTATGGCTACACCTTC. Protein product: CAKPQGYGYTF.

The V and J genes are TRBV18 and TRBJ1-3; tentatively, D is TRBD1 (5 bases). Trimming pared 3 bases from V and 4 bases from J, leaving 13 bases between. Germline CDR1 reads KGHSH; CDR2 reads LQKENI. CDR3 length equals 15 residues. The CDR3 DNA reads TGTGCCAGCTCACCGGTAATGGACACAGGAAACACCATATATTTT. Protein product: CASSPVMDTGNTIYF. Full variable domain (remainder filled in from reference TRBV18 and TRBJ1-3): NAGVMQNPRHLVRRRGQEARLRCSPMKGHSHVYWYRQLPEEGLKFMVYLQKENIIDESGMPKERFSAEFPKEGPSILRIQQVVRGDSAAYFCASSPVMDTGNTIYFGEGSWLTVV.

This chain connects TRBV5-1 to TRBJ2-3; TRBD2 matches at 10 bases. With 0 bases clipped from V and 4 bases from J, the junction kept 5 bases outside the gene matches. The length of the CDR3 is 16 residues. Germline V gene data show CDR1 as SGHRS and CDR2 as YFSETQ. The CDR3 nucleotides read TGCGCCAGCAGCTTGGTGGTAGCGGGGGGATCAGATACGCAGTATTTT. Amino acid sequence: CASSLVVAGGSDTQYF.

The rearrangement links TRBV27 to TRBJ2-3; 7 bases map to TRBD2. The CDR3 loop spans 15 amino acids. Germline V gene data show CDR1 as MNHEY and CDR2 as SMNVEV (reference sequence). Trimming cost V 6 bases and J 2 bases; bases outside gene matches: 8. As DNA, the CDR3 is TGTGCCAGCAGCTCACTAGCGAGATCCACAGATACGCAGTATTTT. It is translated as CASSSLARSTDTQYF.

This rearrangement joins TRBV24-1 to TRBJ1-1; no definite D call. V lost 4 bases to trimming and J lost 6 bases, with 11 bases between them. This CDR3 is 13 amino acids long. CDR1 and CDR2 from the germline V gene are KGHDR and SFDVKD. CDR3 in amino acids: CATSEYGGAEAFF. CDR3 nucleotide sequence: TGTGCCACCAGTGAGTACGGAGGCGCTGAAGCTTTCTTT.

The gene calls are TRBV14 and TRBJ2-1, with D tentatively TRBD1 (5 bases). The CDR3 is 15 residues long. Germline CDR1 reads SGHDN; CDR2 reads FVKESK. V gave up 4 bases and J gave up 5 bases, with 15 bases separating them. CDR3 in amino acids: CASSPTRQFDNEQFF. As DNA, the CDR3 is TGTGCCAGCAGCCCGACGCGACAGTTTGACAATGAGCAGTTCTTC. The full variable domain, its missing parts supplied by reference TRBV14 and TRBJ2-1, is EAGVTQFPSHSVIEKGQTVTLRCDPISGHDNLYWYRRVMGKEIKFLLHFVKESKQDESGMPNNRFLAERTGGTYSTLKVQPAELEDSGVYFCASSPTRQFDNEQFFGPGTRLTVL.

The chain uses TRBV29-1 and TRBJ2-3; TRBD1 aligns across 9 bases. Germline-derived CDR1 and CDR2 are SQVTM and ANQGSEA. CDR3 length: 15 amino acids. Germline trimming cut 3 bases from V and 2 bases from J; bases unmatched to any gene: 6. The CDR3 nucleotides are TGCAGCGTTGACGAGGGACAGGGAGTCACAGATACGCAGTATTTT. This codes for CSVDEGQGVTDTQYF.

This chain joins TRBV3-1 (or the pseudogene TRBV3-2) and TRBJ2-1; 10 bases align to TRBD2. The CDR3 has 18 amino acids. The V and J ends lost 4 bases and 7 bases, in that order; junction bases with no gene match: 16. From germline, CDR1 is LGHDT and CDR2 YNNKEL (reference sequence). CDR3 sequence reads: CASSPLIPLAGAQNEQFF. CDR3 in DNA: TGTGCCAGCAGCCCACTCATCCCTCTAGCGGGGGCCCAGAATGAGCAGTTCTTC.

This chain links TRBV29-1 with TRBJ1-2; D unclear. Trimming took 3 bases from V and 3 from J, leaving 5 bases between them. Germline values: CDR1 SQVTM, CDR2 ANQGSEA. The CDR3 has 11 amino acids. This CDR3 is CSVEEYYGYTF. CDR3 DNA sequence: TGCAGCGTTGAGGAATACTATGGCTACACCTTC.

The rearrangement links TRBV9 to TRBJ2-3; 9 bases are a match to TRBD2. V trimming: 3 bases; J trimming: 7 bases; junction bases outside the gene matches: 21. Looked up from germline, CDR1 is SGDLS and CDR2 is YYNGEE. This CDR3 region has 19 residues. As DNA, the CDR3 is TGTGCCAGCAGCGCCCTGGTGAGGAGCGGGGGGACCGGAGAGAATACGCAGTATTTT. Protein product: CASSALVRSGGTGENTQYF.